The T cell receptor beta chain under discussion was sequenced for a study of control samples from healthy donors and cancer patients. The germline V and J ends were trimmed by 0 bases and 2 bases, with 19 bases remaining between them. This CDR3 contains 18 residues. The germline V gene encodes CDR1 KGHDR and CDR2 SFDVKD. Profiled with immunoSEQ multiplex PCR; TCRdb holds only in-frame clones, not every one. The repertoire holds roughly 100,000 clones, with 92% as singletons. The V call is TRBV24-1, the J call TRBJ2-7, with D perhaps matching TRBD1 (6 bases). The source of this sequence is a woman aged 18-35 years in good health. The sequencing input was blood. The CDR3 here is CATSDLRIPGGSAYEQYF. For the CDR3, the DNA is TGTGCCACCAGTGATTTGCGGATTCCTGGGGGCTCCGCCTACGAGCAGTACTTC.